These T cell receptor beta chains were read from a single sample in a study of blood T cell repertoires in COVID-19. Sequencing was performed with immunoSEQ multiplex PCR; in TCRdb, only in-frame clones are kept and a portion is missing. The table shows 120,000 to 150,000 clones, with about 87% occurring only once. Sequencing was carried out using peripheral blood. The receptors stem from a human donor in a cohort sampled during active COVID-19. Both conserved end residues are part of each CDR3. Each record gives: J gene, D gene, V gene, clone size, CDR3 protein, CDR3 DNA. The D gene is left open where the match is weak. Rows give clone size only sometimes, using once, few, many, or a class for an expanded clone.

>TRBJ2-5|TRBD2|TRBV4-1|-
CASSQPTSGGARKTQYF
TGCGCCAGCAGCCAGCCGACTAGCGGGGGGGCCCGAAAGACCCAGTACTTC
>TRBJ2-3|-|TRBV3-1/TRBV3-2|-
CASSQQGPDTQYF
TGTGCCAGCAGCCAACAGGGTCCAGATACGCAGTATTTT
>TRBJ2-6|-|TRBV5-4|-
CASSLDQRTELLFGANVLTF
TGTGCCAGCAGCTTGGACCAAAGGACTGAGCTCCTGTTCGGGGCCAACGTCCTGACTTTC
>TRBJ2-3|-|TRBV7-3|few
CASSLSYPTDTQYF
TGTGCCAGCAGCTTAAGTTATCCGACAGATACGCAGTATTTT
>TRBJ1-5|-|TRBV2|-
CASSGSGDQPQHF
TGTGCCAGCAGTGGTTCAGGGGACCAGCCCCAGCATTTT
>TRBJ2-1|TRBD2|TRBV7-9|-
CASSPRRAQSLAGHKQFF
TGTGCCAGCAGCCCCCGGAGGGCGCAAAGCCTAGCGGGACATAAGCAGTTCTTC
>TRBJ2-7|-|TRBV15|-
CATSRAQTSTSEQYF
TGTGCCACCAGCAGAGCTCAGACTAGTACGAGCGAGCAGTACTTC
>TRBJ2-3|-|TRBV27|-
CASSYAGYQYF
TGTGCCAGCAGTTACGCGGGTTATCAGTATTTT
>TRBJ2-5|-|TRBV11-3|-
CASSSSPGGQETQYF
TGTGCCAGCAGCTCCTCGCCGGGGGGCCAGGAGACCCAGTACTTC
>TRBJ2-3|-|TRBV19|-
CASKTTGVTQYF
TGTGCCAGTAAGACGACGGGGGTTACGCAGTATTTT
>TRBJ1-6|-|TRBV10-1|few
CASSEAVGSPLHF
TGCGCCAGCAGTGAGGCGGTAGGTTCACCCCTCCACTTT
>TRBJ1-1|-|TRBV28|-
CASTRTTNTEAFF
TGTGCCAGCACCAGGACTACGAACACTGAAGCTTTCTTT
>TRBJ2-3|-|TRBV9|-
CASSVQGLGTDTQYF
TGTGCCAGCAGCGTCCAGGGCCTTGGGACAGATACGCAGTATTTT
>TRBJ2-5|-|TRBV7-2|-
CASSLGTEETQYF
TGTGCCAGCAGCTTAGGGACAGAAGAGACCCAGTACTTC
>TRBJ2-7|-|TRBV2|-
CASSEAGRSYEQYF
TGTGCCAGCAGTGAGGCGGGTCGCTCCTACGAGCAGTACTTC
>TRBJ2-5|-|TRBV10-3|once
CAIRLGPTQETQYF
TGTGCCATCAGGCTGGGCCCTACACAAGAGACCCAGTACTTC
>TRBJ1-6|TRBD1|TRBV28|-
CASSPGQGVSNSPLHF
TGTGCCAGCAGTCCGGGACAGGGGGTGTCTAATTCACCCCTCCACTTT
>TRBJ2-7|-|TRBV28|-
CASSLPRQTYEQYF
TGTGCCAGCAGTTTACCAAGACAGACCTACGAGCAGTACTTC
>TRBJ2-1|TRBD2|TRBV28|-
CASSLPPGLFFFNEQFF
TGTGCCAGCAGTCTCCCACCGGGACTATTCTTTTTCAATGAGCAGTTCTTC
>TRBJ2-7|TRBD2|TRBV5-1|-
CASSLMGGVYEQYF
TGCGCCAGCAGCTTGATGGGAGGGGTTTACGAGCAGTACTTC
>TRBJ1-4|TRBD1|TRBV2|-
CARSWTGGARTNEKLFF
TGTGCCAGAAGTTGGACAGGGGGCGCACGAACTAATGAAAAACTGTTTTTT
>TRBJ2-3|-|TRBV30|-
CAWESGAQTTQYF
TGTGCCTGGGAGAGCGGAGCACAGACTACGCAGTATTTT
>TRBJ2-6|-|TRBV28|once
CASSLPPGANVLTF
TGTGCCAGCAGTTTACCCCCAGGGGCCAACGTCCTGACTTTC
>TRBJ1-4|-|TRBV5-1|-
CASSLLGRGTNEKLFF
TGCGCCAGCAGCTTGTTGGGCAGGGGAACTAATGAAAAACTGTTTTTT
>TRBJ1-5|TRBD1|TRBV2|-
CASSERRQGISQPQHF
TGTGCCAGCAGTGAACGGCGACAGGGGATTTCTCAGCCCCAGCATTTT
>TRBJ2-1|TRBD2|TRBV27|-
CASSPGTSGRVGEFF
TGTGCCAGCAGTCCGGGGACTAGCGGGAGGGTAGGGGAGTTCTTC
>TRBJ1-1|TRBD1|TRBV30|-
CAWETTGVAEAFF
TGTGCCTGGGAAACAACAGGGGTCGCTGAAGCTTTCTTT
>TRBJ2-3|TRBD2|TRBV30|-
CAWSGNSGITDTQYF
TGTGCCTGGAGTGGAAATAGCGGGATCACAGATACGCAGTATTTT
>TRBJ2-1|-|TRBV3-1/TRBV3-2|-
CASRRRTGNEQFF
TGTGCCAGCAGAAGGAGGACGGGAAATGAGCAGTTCTTC
>TRBJ2-7|-|TRBV18|-
CASSPQEVYEQYF
TGTGCCAGCTCACCCCAAGAGGTCTACGAGCAGTACTTC
>TRBJ2-7|TRBD2|TRBV27|-
CASSLSRLADSYEQYF
TGTGCCAGCAGTTTATCGCGACTAGCGGACTCCTACGAGCAGTACTTC
>TRBJ2-7|-|TRBV21-1|-
CASGRLADHEQYF
TGTGCCAGCGGGAGGCTAGCAGACCACGAGCAGTACTTC
>TRBJ1-2|-|TRBV7-9|-
CASTYDGYYGYTF
TGTGCCAGTACTTACGACGGGTACTATGGCTACACCTTC
>TRBJ2-6|-|TRBV9|-
CASSPPSGANVLTF
TGTGCCAGCAGCCCTCCTTCTGGGGCCAACGTCCTGACTTTC
>TRBJ2-1|TRBD2|TRBV2|once
CASSEKASGSLNNEQFF
TGTGCCAGCAGTGAAAAGGCTAGCGGGAGTCTGAACAATGAGCAGTTCTTC
>TRBJ2-5|TRBD2|TRBV28|-
CASSTTGGVETQYF
TGTGCCAGCAGTACAACCGGGGGGGTTGAGACCCAGTACTTC
>TRBJ1-2|-|TRBV12-3/TRBV12-4|-
CASTAPNYYGYTF
TGTGCCAGCACTGCCCCTAACTACTATGGCTACACCTTC